Sequencing of this TCR beta chain was carried out in a study of a mutant IDH1 vaccine in newly diagnosed glioma. On the study more broadly: Standard pretreatment was either radiotherapy, temozolomide, or, for most, radiochemotherapy with temozolomide. Overall study results and limits: Overall, about 93% of patients had vaccine-induced immune responses.

This table comes from immunoSEQ multiplex PCR, and its TCRdb copy is limited to in-frame clones, with some not included. This table has about 88,000 clones, around 80% appearing once. The ends lost 4 bases at V and 7 bases at J; junction bases unmatched: 6. Germline loops: CDR1 SGHVS, CDR2 FQNEAQ. CDR3 length: 14 amino acids. Concerning this clone: Its antigen is currently unknown.

The time point: baseline, week 1 (first vaccination visit). Treatment given: pre-vaccination baseline after standard-of-care therapy. This rearrangement joins TRBV7-8 to TRBJ2-1; 8 bases match TRBD1. The TCR originated in a middle-aged man with glioma. Some clones in this sample may be carry-over from other donors' samples. The starting material was PBMCs, obtained from a glioma patient treated with radiotherapy, temozolomide or both. Written as DNA, the CDR3 is TGTGCCAGCAGCTCCGGACAGGGCTGGAATGAGCAGTTCTTC. Its translation is CASSSGQGWNEQFF.